The present entry profiles one T cell receptor (beta chain) with its context. Its specificity is not known. The data were obtained in a study of T cell repertoires in cytomegalovirus infection. Study information: CMV infection and matching HLA type were both indicated by public TCR beta signatures. Regarding the study as a whole: Ex vivo, HLA-C-restricted CMV-specific TCR beta clonotypes prevailed over the rest of the response. Summed frequency of shared TCR beta families picked out CMV carriers who also had the relevant HLA.

TCRdb reprocessed the reads via MiXCR and lists one record per CDR3 protein. Of 140,000 to 150,000 distinct CDR3 sequences in the sample, about 32% were seen once. Germline V gene sequence: CDR1 LGHDT, CDR2 YNNKEL (reference sequence). The CDR3 is 13 amino acids. Trimming took 5 bases from V and 9 from J, leaving 14 bases between them. V and J are TRBV3-1 and TRBJ2-1, with D possibly being TRBD2 (6 bases). Sequenced here: CD8+ T cells from cultured PBMCs, sampled from culture after CMV antigen stimulation. The sequence was collected from a human donor in good health (CMV status not recorded). Some clones in this sample may be carry-over from other donors' samples. This chain's CDR3 is CASSTPGVGEQFF. CDR3 nucleotides: TGTGCCAGCAGCACACCGGGGGTGGGTGAGCAGTTCTTC.